Below, 2 T cell receptor beta chains from the same sample are listed, as sequenced in a study of human T cells and chemical hapten exposure. Each CDR3 protein gets one entry after TCRdb re-called the RACE reads with MiXCR. The sample has approximately 350,000 distinct CDR3 sequences, around 7% seen once. Time point specified: patch test 1, 2 weeks after DPC sensitization. Treatment given: therapeutic diphenylcyclopropenone sensitization with weekly scalp DPC. Sequenced material: whole blood, taken in connection with sensitization to the hapten diphenylcyclopropenone (DPC). The receptors come from a woman under 30 with alopecia areata. Some clones in this sample may be carry-over from other donors' samples.

This clonotype was seen a few times. The chain couples TRBV4-3 to TRBJ1-6; D not certain. V was trimmed by 1 base and J by 5 bases, leaving 9 bases between them. Germline values: CDR1 LGHNA, CDR2 YSLEER. The CDR3 sequence is 15 residues long. The CDR3 DNA sequence: TGCGCCAGCAGCCAAGTCGAACGGAATAATTCACCCCTCCACTTT. Amino acid sequence: CASSQVERNNSPLHF.

This clonotype has just a few counts. The chain couples TRBV14 to TRBJ2-1; D is uncertain. The CDR3 is made up of 14 amino acids. CDR1 is SGHDN and CDR2 is FVKESK in the germline V gene. The V end was cut by 1 base, the J end by 2 bases, with 6 bases between. CDR3 residues: CASSQVSAYNEQFF. CDR3 DNA sequence: TGTGCCAGCAGCCAAGTCTCCGCCTACAATGAGCAGTTCTTC.